The 31 T cell receptor beta chains in this list originate from one sample, sequenced in a study of shared clonotypes between healthy human individuals. The assay was immunoSEQ multiplex PCR, and TCRdb's table has in-frame clones only and misses some. The sample includes roughly 2,500,000 clones, under 95% of them seen just once. The sample was naive CD4+ T cells from PBMCs. As for subset: CD45RA+ positively selected. The source is a man aged 18 to 29 in good health. Some clones in this sample may be carry-over from other donors' samples.

The rearrangement uses TRBV2 and TRBJ2-3, with TRBD1 matching over 8 bases. The V and J ends lost 6 bases and 0 bases, in that order; junction bases with no gene match: 5. The germline V gene encodes CDR1 SNHLY and CDR2 FYNNEI. CDR3 length: 15 residues. The CDR3 loop is CASRRDRLSTDTQYF. The CDR3, as DNA: TGTGCCAGCAGGAGGGACAGGCTAAGCACAGATACGCAGTATTTT.

In the case of this clone: The same CDR3 is also encoded by other DNA sequences in this sample. The rearrangement joins TRBV2 to TRBJ2-1; D not certain. Germline assignment: CDR1 SNHLY and CDR2 FYNNEI. Trimming left V 7 bases short and J 2 bases short, with 3 bases between. This CDR3 contains 11 residues. The CDR3 coding sequence is TGTGCCAGCACCCCCTACAATGAGCAGTTCTTC. It codes for CASTPYNEQFF. Together with reference TRBV2 and TRBJ2-1, the CDR3 gives the full variable domain: EPEVTQTPSHQVTQMGQEVILRCVPISNHLYFYWYRQILGQKVEFLVSFYNNEISEKSEIFDDQFSVERPDGSNFTLKIRSTKLEDSAMYFCASTPYNEQFFGPGTRLTVL.

Comments on this clone: Its ends do not fully match the called genes, so a read error is possible. The DNA for the CDR3 is TGCGCCAGCAGCTTGAACGGCGGGGAGCTAGGGGATCTGTTTTTT. It translates to CASSLNGGELGDLFF. The chain recombines TRBV5-1 with TRBJ2-2; tentative D call: TRBD2 (6 bases). Germline CDR1 SGHRS, CDR2 YFSETQ. The CDR3 length is 15 residues.

The V gene is TRBV7-2, the J gene TRBJ1-4; D remains ambiguous. The germline V gene encodes CDR1 SGHTA and CDR2 FQGNSA. With 2 bases removed from V and 5 bases from J, the gap between germline ends came to 6 bases. CDR3 size: 13 residues. The CDR3 region has the DNA TGTGCCAGCAGCTTAAGGGTGAATGAAAAACTGTTTTTT. Protein sequence: CASSLRVNEKLFF.

This clone was observed once. The rearrangement links TRBV4-1 to TRBJ1-6; a weak D match, TRBD1 (5 bases). Deletions cut 4 bases from V and 4 bases from J, with 11 bases between. The CDR3 consists of 15 residues. Germline V gives CDR1 MGHRA, CDR2 YSYEKL. The CDR3 region is CASSRGTAYNSPLHF. For the CDR3, the DNA is TGCGCCAGCAGCCGAGGGACCGCTTATAATTCACCCCTCCACTTT.

The chain recombines TRBV7-9 with TRBJ1-2; the D is unclear. The V gene's germline CDR1 is SEHNR and CDR2 FQNEAQ (reference sequence). The CDR3 runs to 15 residues. V lost 5 bases, J lost 0 bases, and 13 bases lay in between. In nucleotides, the CDR3 is TGTGCCAGCAGCCCCCTCCTAATTGCTAACTATGGCTACACCTTC. Amino acid sequence: CASSPLLIANYGYTF.

The chain has TRBV5-6 and TRBJ2-7; D unresolved. The CDR3 sequence is 16 residues long. V was clipped by 1 base and J by 3 bases, with 17 bases between them. Germline values: CDR1 SGHDT, CDR2 YYEEEE. This CDR3 is CASSLSIDVGDYEQYF. CDR3 bases: TGTGCCAGCAGCTTGAGTATCGACGTTGGGGACTACGAGCAGTACTTC.

This sequence joins TRBV2 and TRBJ1-4; 8 bases agree with TRBD1. V gave up 6 bases and J gave up 5 bases; unmatched junction bases: 8. The CDR3 extends over 15 amino acids. In germline, CDR1 is SNHLY, CDR2 FYNNEI. The CDR3 DNA follows: TGTGCCAGCAGCCCAAGGACAGGGCGGAATGAAAAACTGTTTTTT. It yields the protein CASSPRTGRNEKLFF.

The V and J genes are TRBV4-2 and TRBJ1-2, with TRBD1 identical over 8 bases. J lost 5 bases, V lost 0 bases, and 5 bases had no gene match. This CDR3 has 15 residues. In germline, CDR1 is LGHNA, CDR2 YNFKEQ. The CDR3 reads CASSQDSTGGYGYTF. CDR3 coding DNA: TGTGCCAGCAGCCAAGATAGCACAGGGGGTTATGGCTACACCTTC.

Points on this clone: This CDR3 is also generated by other DNA sequences in the sample. This chain uses TRBV19 with TRBJ1-1; D gene unclear. CDR3 size: 14 residues. Trimming removed 3 bases at V and 1 base at J, with 9 bases between. Germline CDR1 LNHDA, CDR2 SQIVND (reference sequence). The CDR3 DNA is TGTGCCAGTAGTATGGGCGGGAAGAACACTGAAGCTTTCTTT. It is translated as CASSMGGKNTEAFF.

The J gene is TRBJ2-2, the V gene TRBV15; D is perhaps TRBD1 or TRBD2 (5 bases each). The germline V gene has CDR1 LNHNV and CDR2 YYDKDF (reference sequence). This CDR3 region has 16 residues. Trimming left V 3 bases short and J 2 bases short, with 13 bases between. The CDR3 bases are TGTGCCACCAGCAGGGGGACCCAACCAAACACCGGGGAGCTGTTTTTT. This sequence encodes CATSRGTQPNTGELFF.

The chain recombines TRBV5-1 with TRBJ2-1, with 7 bases fitting TRBD2. This CDR3 is built from 15 residues. Germline V gene lookup returns CDR1 SGHRS and CDR2 YFSETQ. V dropped 5 bases and J dropped 4; count of bases not matched to a gene: 9. The CDR3 spells CASSSWAGVYNEQFF. The CDR3 DNA follows: TGCGCCAGCAGTTCCTGGGCGGGAGTATACAATGAGCAGTTCTTC. The complete variable domain, with remaining parts taken from reference TRBV5-1 and TRBJ2-1, reads KAGVTQTPRYLIKTRGQQVTLSCSPISGHRSVSWYQQTPGQGLQFLFEYFSETQRNKGNFPGRFSGRQFSNSRSEMNVSTLELGDSALYLCASSSWAGVYNEQFFGPGTRLTVL.

The V gene is TRBV5-1, the J gene TRBJ1-1, with 7 positions matching TRBD1. The CDR3 contains 14 residues. The ends lost 2 bases at V and 6 bases at J; junction bases unmatched: 7. Germline-derived CDR1 and CDR2 are SGHRS and YFSETQ. CDR3 residues: CASSFDRVASEAFF. In DNA form, the CDR3 reads TGCGCCAGCAGCTTCGACAGGGTGGCATCTGAAGCTTTCTTT.

The rearrangement uses TRBV18 and TRBJ2-7, with 8 bases fitting TRBD1. CDR1 KGHSH and CDR2 LQKENI come from the germline V gene. Trimming removed 3 bases from V and 5 bases from J; junction bases left unmatched: 6. There are 14 residues in the CDR3. Here the CDR3 reads CASSPQTGGNEQYF. CDR3 nucleotide sequence: TGTGCCAGCTCACCTCAAACAGGGGGAAACGAGCAGTACTTC. Together with reference TRBV18 and TRBJ2-7, the CDR3 gives the full variable domain: NAGVMQNPRHLVRRRGQEARLRCSPMKGHSHVYWYRQLPEEGLKFMVYLQKENIIDESGMPKERFSAEFPKEGPSILRIQQVVRGDSAAYFCASSPQTGGNEQYFGPGTRLTVT.

This chain connects TRBV19 to TRBJ1-2, with 10 bases matching TRBD1. The CDR3 is 15 residues long. V shed 5 bases, J shed 1 base, and the junction held 4 bases outside the gene matches. The germline CDR1 and CDR2 sequences are LNHDA and SQIVND (reference sequence). CDR3 nucleotides: TGTGCCAGTAGTCCTTGGACAGGGGGTAACTATGGCTACACCTTC. Its translation: CASSPWTGGNYGYTF.

This clone appeared a few times. This sequence joins TRBV18 and TRBJ1-5, with D perhaps matching TRBD1 (5 bases). This CDR3 has 16 amino acids. V lost 5 bases, J lost 3 bases, and 17 bases lay in between. Germline assignment: CDR1 KGHSH and CDR2 LQKENI. CDR3 DNA sequence: TGTGCCAGCTCAACCGCGGACACGGACTTCAATCAGCCCCAGCATTTT. It is translated as CASSTADTDFNQPQHF.

This chain joins TRBV27 and TRBJ2-3; 13 bases are shared with TRBD2. This CDR3 is 16 amino acids long. Trimming cost V 4 bases and J 7 bases; bases outside gene matches: 8. Germline-derived CDR1 and CDR2 are MNHEY and SMNVEV (reference sequence). The CDR3 protein is CASSSILAGGPHTQYF. The CDR3 DNA reads as TGTGCCAGCAGTTCCATACTAGCGGGGGGGCCCCATACGCAGTATTTT.

The chain uses TRBV7-3 and TRBJ1-3, with 7 bases lining up with TRBD1. Germline V lookup: CDR1 SGHTA, CDR2 FQGTGA. CDR3 length: 15 amino acids. V lost 4 bases and J lost 0; bases outside the gene matches: 3. CDR3 region: CASSSTGSSGNTIYF. The CDR3 DNA reads as TGTGCCAGCAGCTCGACAGGGAGCTCTGGAAACACCATATATTTT.

The rearrangement uses TRBV18 and TRBJ2-1; tentative D call: TRBD1 (5 bases). The CDR3 loop spans 17 amino acids. V lost 3 bases, J lost 0 bases, and 15 bases lay in between. CDR1 and CDR2 (germline): KGHSH, LQKENI. CDR3 DNA: TGTGCCAGCTCACCTCCGCAGGGTTTCAGCTCCTACAATGAGCAGTTCTTC. Translating gives CASSPPQGFSSYNEQFF.

The chain has TRBV15 and TRBJ1-5, with D tentatively TRBD1 (5 bases). Germline CDR1 reads LNHNV; CDR2 reads YYDKDF (reference sequence). The CDR3 runs to 13 residues. The V end lost 7 bases, the J end lost 4 bases, and 11 bases lay between the germline ends. The CDR3 reads CATTGGGNQPQHF. The CDR3 bases are TGTGCCACCACGGGGGGAGGAAATCAGCCCCAGCATTTT.

The chain is built from TRBV29-1 and TRBJ1-2; 8 nucleotides align to TRBD1. The CDR3 spans 12 residues. Trimming cost V 3 bases and J 8 bases; bases outside gene matches: 5. Germline lookup yields CDR1 SQVTM and CDR2 ANQGSEA. The CDR3, as DNA: TGCAGCGTTGACCGACAGGGGCAAGGCTACACCTTC. Residues: CSVDRQGQGYTF.

The chain uses TRBV11-3 and TRBJ2-3; 15 bases align to TRBD2. In germline, CDR1 is SGHNT, CDR2 YENEEA. The CDR3 has 17 amino acids. Losses at the gene ends were 3 bases for V and 1 base for J; bases not matched to a gene: 2. For the CDR3, the DNA is TGTGCCAGCAGCTTCGGACTAGCGGGAGGGGGCACAGATACGCAGTATTTT. It codes for CASSFGLAGGGTDTQYF.

V gene TRBV7-3 combines with J gene TRBJ2-7, with D hard to call. The CDR3 loop spans 13 amino acids. The germline V gene encodes CDR1 SGHTA and CDR2 FQGTGA. V lost 5 bases and J 3 bases, leaving 11 bases between the germline ends. This CDR3 reads CASSPDGLYEQYF. The CDR3 bases are TGTGCCAGCAGCCCGGACGGTCTCTACGAGCAGTACTTC.

This clone was seen just once. The rearrangement uses TRBV14 and TRBJ2-7; D is unresolved. V lost 1 base and J lost 2, with 6 bases in between. The germline gives CDR1 SGHDN, CDR2 FVKESK. The CDR3 is 13 amino acids. The CDR3 DNA reads TGTGCCAGCAGCCAAGGGCCACCCTACGAGCAGTACTTC. Residues: CASSQGPPYEQYF.

This chain links TRBV5-4 with TRBJ2-1, with 12 nucleotides matching TRBD2. This CDR3 region has 20 residues. CDR1 and CDR2 from the germline V gene are SGHNT and YYREEE (reference sequence). Trimming cost V 2 bases and J 4 bases; bases outside gene matches: 16. The CDR3 sequence is CASSLRRPQQTSGGYNEQFF. The DNA of the CDR3 is TGTGCCAGCAGCTTAAGACGACCACAACAGACTAGCGGGGGTTACAATGAGCAGTTCTTC.

In the case of this clone: The sample has other DNA sequences that encode this CDR3 too. The chain links TRBV11-2 to TRBJ2-7; TRBD1 is a possible D gene (6 bases). CDR1 and CDR2 from the germline V gene are SGHAT and FQNNGV. V lost 3 bases, J lost 0 bases, and 9 bases lay in between. The CDR3 length is 14 residues. CDR3 sequence: CASSLGRGSYEQYF. In DNA form, the CDR3 reads TGTGCCAGCAGCTTGGGCAGGGGCTCCTACGAGCAGTACTTC. Full variable domain (missing parts from reference TRBV11-2 and TRBJ2-7): EAGVAQSPRYKIIEKRQSVAFWCNPISGHATLYWYQQILGQGPKLLIQFQNNGVVDDSQLPKDRFSAERLKGVDSTLKIQPAKLEDSAVYLCASSLGRGSYEQYFGPGTRLTVT.

This rearrangement joins TRBV5-1 to TRBJ2-7, with 8 bases lining up with TRBD2. The CDR3 is 16 amino acids. The germline V gene encodes CDR1 SGHRS and CDR2 YFSETQ. The V segment lost 3 bases and the J segment 0 bases; nucleotides outside the gene matches: 8. This CDR3 reads CASSSKTSGFSYEQYF. The CDR3 region has the DNA TGCGCCAGCAGCTCAAAAACTAGCGGATTCTCCTACGAGCAGTACTTC.

This chain joins TRBV6-1 and TRBJ2-7; TRBD2 aligns across 11 bases. V lost 3 bases to trimming and J lost 2 bases; unmatched junction nucleotides: 18. Germline loops: CDR1 MNHNS, CDR2 SASEGT. The CDR3 contains 20 residues. This CDR3 reads CASSDEGRTSGPLVPYEQYF. The CDR3 bases are TGTGCCAGCAGTGATGAAGGTAGGACTAGCGGGCCCCTCGTTCCCTACGAGCAGTACTTC.

A word on this clone: The sample holds other DNA sequences that translate to the same CDR3. The CDR3 DNA follows: TGTGCCAGTAGTAGGAGGGGCTACGAGCAGTACTTC. It yields the protein CASSRRGYEQYF. The chain has TRBV19 and TRBJ2-7, with D possibly TRBD2 on 6 matching bases. Germline V gene lookup returns CDR1 LNHDA and CDR2 SQIVND (reference sequence). The CDR3 has 12 residues. Between the trimmed V and J ends, which lost 4 bases and 3 bases, there was a span of 7 bases.

V and J are TRBV28 and TRBJ2-7; 10 nucleotides agree with TRBD1. V gave up 6 bases and J gave up 2 bases; unmatched junction bases: 10. The CDR3 has 16 amino acids. Germline CDR1 MDHEN, CDR2 SYDVKM. This chain's CDR3 is CASRDTPGQGPYEQYF. CDR3 bases: TGTGCCAGCAGGGACACCCCGGGACAGGGGCCCTACGAGCAGTACTTC. The full variable domain, with the rest looked up from reference TRBV28 and TRBJ2-7, is DVKVTQSSRYLVKRTGEKVFLECVQDMDHENMFWYRQDPGLGLRLIYFSYDVKMKEKGDIPEGYSVSREKKERFSLILESASTNQTSMYLCASRDTPGQGPYEQYFGPGTRLTVT.

J is TRBJ1-5 and V is TRBV30; no definite D call. Between the trimmed V and J ends, which lost 0 bases and 2 bases, there was a span of 8 bases. From germline, CDR1 is GTSNPN and CDR2 SVGIG (reference sequence). There are 14 residues in the CDR3. CDR3 amino acids: CAWSVQAGNQPQHF. DNA of the CDR3: TGTGCCTGGAGTGTACAAGCGGGCAATCAGCCCCAGCATTTT.